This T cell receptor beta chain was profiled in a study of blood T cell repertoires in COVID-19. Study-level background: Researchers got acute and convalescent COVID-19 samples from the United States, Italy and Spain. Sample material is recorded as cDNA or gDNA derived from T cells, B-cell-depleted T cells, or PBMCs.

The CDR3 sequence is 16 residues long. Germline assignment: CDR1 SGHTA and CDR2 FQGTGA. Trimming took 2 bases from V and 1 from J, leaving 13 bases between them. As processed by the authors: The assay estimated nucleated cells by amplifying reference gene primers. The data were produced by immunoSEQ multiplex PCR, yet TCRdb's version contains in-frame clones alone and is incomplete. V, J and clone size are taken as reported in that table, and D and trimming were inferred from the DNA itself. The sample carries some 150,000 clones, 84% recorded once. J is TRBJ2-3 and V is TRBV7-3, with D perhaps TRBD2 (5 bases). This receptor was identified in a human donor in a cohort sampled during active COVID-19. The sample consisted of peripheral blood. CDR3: CASSLGGGMGTDTQYF. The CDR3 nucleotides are TGTGCCAGCAGCTTAGGAGGTGGGATGGGCACAGATACGCAGTATTTT.